A single sample gave rise to the 9 T cell receptor beta chains below, sequenced in a study of shared clonotypes between healthy human individuals. Terminally differentiated effector memory CD45RA+ cells were left out of the naive CD8 fraction, which was CD45RO-negative and positively selected for CCR7. Clones were sequenced by immunoSEQ multiplex PCR, and TCRdb holds only the in-frame ones, with some missing. This sample carries about 2.1 million clones, around 93% of them seen once, and the ten largest clones take about 1.6%. The sample comprised naive CD8+ T cells from PBMCs. The receptor source for this set is a man aged 18 to 29 in good health. Some clones in this sample may be carry-over from other donors' samples.

The gene calls are TRBV5-1 and TRBJ2-3, with 7 bases matching TRBD2. Germline CDR1 and CDR2: SGHRS and YFSETQ. Trimming took 4 bases from V and 5 from J; bases not matched to a gene: 4. There are 13 residues in the CDR3. CDR3 DNA: TGCGCCAGCAGCGCGGGACTACAAGATACGCAGTATTTT. It codes for CASSAGLQDTQYF.

J is TRBJ1-2 and V is TRBV25-1, with D hard to call. The V and J ends lost 1 base and 3 bases respectively, with 6 bases between them. The CDR3 totals 13 residues. CDR1 and CDR2 (germline): MGHDK, SYGVNS. CDR3 in amino acids: CASSESGDYGYTF. DNA for the CDR3: TGTGCCAGCAGTGAATCCGGGGACTATGGCTACACCTTC.

The chain is built from TRBV30 and TRBJ1-5; a possible D gene is TRBD1 (6 bases). Germline loops: CDR1 GTSNPN, CDR2 SVGIG (reference sequence). The CDR3 totals 13 residues. V lost 7 bases and J 0 bases, leaving 10 bases between the germline ends. CDR3 DNA sequence: TGTGCCTCTGACAGGCATAGCAATCAGCCCCAGCATTTT. Residues: CASDRHSNQPQHF.

Notes on this clone: Other nucleotide sequences in the sample specify the same CDR3. The chain uses TRBV19 and TRBJ2-7, with 10 bases lining up with TRBD1. Germline V gene lookup returns CDR1 LNHDA and CDR2 SQIVND (reference sequence). Trimming removed 3 bases from V and 1 base from J; junction bases left unmatched: 3. The CDR3 covers 15 residues. CDR3 protein: CASSIGQGGSYEQYF. The CDR3 bases are TGTGCCAGTAGTATCGGACAGGGGGGATCCTACGAGCAGTACTTC.

The chain employs TRBV28 and TRBJ2-5; D is uncertain. V was shortened by 6 bases and J by 5 bases, with 13 bases between the two germline ends. Germline CDR1 reads MDHEN; CDR2 reads SYDVKM. The CDR3 loop spans 13 amino acids. CDR3 loop: CASRVAVRETQYF. Written as DNA, the CDR3 is TGTGCCAGCAGAGTGGCGGTTCGGGAGACCCAGTACTTC.

The chain combines TRBV29-1 with TRBJ2-1; no definite D call. Trimming removed 4 bases from V and 8 bases from J, with 18 bases in between. Germline lookup yields CDR1 SQVTM and CDR2 ANQGSEA. The CDR3 is made up of 14 amino acids. CDR3 coding DNA: TGCAGCGTTGTGTTTCGCCTAACCTTTGATGAGCAGTTCTTC. Amino acids: CSVVFRLTFDEQFF.

This clone has only one observation. V is TRBV28 and J is TRBJ1-2, with D unresolved. The CDR3 is 13 amino acids. CDR1 and CDR2 from the germline V gene are MDHEN and SYDVKM. V lost 5 bases, J lost 8 bases, and 15 bases lay in between. The CDR3 loop is CASSITEAWGYTF. Here the CDR3 DNA reads TGTGCCAGCAGTATAACAGAGGCGTGGGGCTACACCTTC.

The rearrangement uses TRBV9 and TRBJ2-7; weak D call: TRBD2 (7 bases). V lost 0 bases, J lost 7 bases, and 14 bases lay in between. The CDR3 contains 14 residues. Germline CDR1 reads SGDLS; CDR2 reads YYNGEE. The chain's CDR3 is CASSVDGGAREQYF. The DNA for the CDR3 is TGTGCCAGCAGCGTAGATGGGGGGGCGCGGGAGCAGTACTTC.

The V gene is TRBV21-1, the J gene TRBJ1-1. TRBV21-1 corresponds to a pseudogene. This CDR3 spans 14 amino acids. The CDR3 nucleotides are TGTGCCAGCATCCCCTTAAGGCCGCACACTGAAGCTTTCTTT. The encoded protein is CASIPLRPHTEAFF.